This T cell receptor (beta chain) was identified during a study of control samples from healthy donors and cancer patients. Assay used: immunoSEQ multiplex PCR; TCRdb lists only in-frame clones, some missing. The repertoire consists of 100,000 to 150,000 clones, with roughly 92% occurring once and the leading ten covering approximately 6%. The germline V gene has CDR1 LGHDT and CDR2 YNNKEL (reference sequence). The V segment lost 2 bases and the J segment 3 bases; nucleotides outside the gene matches: 7. The CDR3 extends over 18 amino acids. The origin of this receptor is a man aged 18 to 35 in good health. The sequenced sample consisted of blood. This chain uses TRBV3-1 (or the pseudogene TRBV3-2) with TRBJ2-2; 12 nucleotides match TRBD1. Written as DNA, the CDR3 is TGTGCCAGCAGCCAAAGGGACAGGGGGCGCATAGACACCGGGGAGCTGTTTTTT. Translated: CASSQRDRGRIDTGELFF.